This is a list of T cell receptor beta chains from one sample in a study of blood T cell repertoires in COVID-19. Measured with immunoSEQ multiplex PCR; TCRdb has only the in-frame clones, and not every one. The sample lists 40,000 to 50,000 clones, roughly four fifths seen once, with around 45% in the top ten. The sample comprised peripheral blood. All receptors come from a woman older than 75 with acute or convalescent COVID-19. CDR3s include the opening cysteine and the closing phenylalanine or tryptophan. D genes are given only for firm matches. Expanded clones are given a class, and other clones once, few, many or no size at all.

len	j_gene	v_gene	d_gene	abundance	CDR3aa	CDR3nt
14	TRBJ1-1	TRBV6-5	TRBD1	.	CASSYDRARTEAFF	TGTGCCAGCAGTTACGACAGGGCGCGGACTGAAGCTTTCTTT
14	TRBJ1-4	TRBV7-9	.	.	CASSPRGKEEKLFF	TGTGCCAGCAGCCCGCGGGGAAAGGAGGAAAAACTGTTTTTT
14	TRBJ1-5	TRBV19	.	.	CASSIPRSNQPQHF	TGTGCCAGTAGTATACCACGGAGCAATCAGCCCCAGCATTTT
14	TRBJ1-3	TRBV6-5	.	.	CASSYSTEISTIYF	TGTGCCAGCAGTTACTCGACAGAGATTTCCACCATATATTTT
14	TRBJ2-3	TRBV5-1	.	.	CASSHGTSTDTQYF	TGCGCCAGCAGCCACGGGACAAGCACAGATACGCAGTATTTT
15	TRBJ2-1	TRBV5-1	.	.	CASSLAGGDGNEQFF	TGCGCCAGCAGCTTGGCGGGGGGCGATGGCAATGAGCAGTTCTTC
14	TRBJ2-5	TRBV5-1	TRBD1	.	CASSPGQGGETQYF	TGCGCCAGCAGCCCTGGACAGGGAGGAGAGACCCAGTACTTC
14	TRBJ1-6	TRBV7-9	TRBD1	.	CASSTGTGVSPLHF	TGTGCCAGCAGTACCGGGACAGGGGTCTCACCCCTCCACTTT
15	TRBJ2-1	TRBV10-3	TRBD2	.	CAIGPSGGAYNEQFF	TGTGCCATCGGCCCTAGCGGGGGGGCCTACAATGAGCAGTTCTTC
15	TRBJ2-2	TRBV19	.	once	CASSPRTANTGELFF	TGTGCCAGTAGTCCAAGGACAGCGAACACCGGGGAGCTGTTTTTT
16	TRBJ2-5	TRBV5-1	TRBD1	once	CASSLLPGQGAGTQYF	TGCGCCAGCAGCTTGCTGCCGGGACAGGGGGCCGGGACCCAGTACTTC
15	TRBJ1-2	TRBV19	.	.	CASSPGRFKGDGYTF	TGTGCCAGTAGTCCTGGACGGTTCAAGGGAGATGGCTACACCTTC
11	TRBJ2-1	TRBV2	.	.	CASSDPRRQFF	TGTGCCAGCAGTGACCCAAGGAGGCAGTTCTTC
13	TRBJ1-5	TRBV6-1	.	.	CASSDREAQPQHF	TGTGCCAGCAGTGACAGGGAGGCTCAGCCCCAGCATTTT
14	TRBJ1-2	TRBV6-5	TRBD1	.	CASSYSTGDYGYTF	TGTGCCAGCAGTTACTCAACAGGGGACTATGGCTACACCTTC
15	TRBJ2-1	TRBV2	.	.	CASILGGGIYNEQFF	TGTGCCAGCATCTTAGGGGGGGGGATATACAATGAGCAGTTCTTC
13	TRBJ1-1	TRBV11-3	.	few	CASSLQGLLEAFF	TGTGCCAGCAGCTTACAGGGTCTTCTAGAAGCTTTCTTT
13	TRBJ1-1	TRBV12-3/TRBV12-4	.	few	CASMRTESTEAFF	TGTGCCAGCATGCGGACAGAAAGCACTGAAGCTTTCTTT
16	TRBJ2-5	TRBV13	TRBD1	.	CASSIWGQGVWETQYF	TGTGCCAGCAGCATATGGGGACAGGGGGTATGGGAGACCCAGTACTTC
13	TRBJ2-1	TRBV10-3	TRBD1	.	CAISQGQYNEQFF	TGTGCCATCAGTCAGGGACAGTACAATGAGCAGTTCTTC
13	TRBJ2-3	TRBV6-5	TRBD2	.	CASTGLATDTQYF	TGTGCCAGCACCGGACTAGCAACAGATACGCAGTATTTT
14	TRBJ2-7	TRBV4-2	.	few	CASSQDLLVSEQYF	TGTGCCAGCAGCCAAGATTTACTAGTTTCCGAGCAGTACTTC
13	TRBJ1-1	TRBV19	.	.	CASSQGMNTEAFF	TGTGCCAGTAGCCAGGGCATGAACACTGAAGCTTTCTTT
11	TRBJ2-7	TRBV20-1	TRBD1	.	CSSDRVVEQYF	TGCAGTTCCGACAGGGTGGTCGAGCAGTACTTC
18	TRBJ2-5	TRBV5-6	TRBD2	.	CASSWDLTSGGPQETQYF	TGTGCCAGCAGCTGGGATTTGACTAGCGGGGGGCCACAAGAGACCCAGTACTTC
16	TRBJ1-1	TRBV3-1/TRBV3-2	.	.	CASSHSGAGVGTEAFF	TGTGCCAGCAGCCATTCTGGGGCGGGAGTGGGCACTGAAGCTTTCTTT
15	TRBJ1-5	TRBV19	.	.	CASSIMQGSNQPQHF	TGTGCCAGTAGTATTATGCAGGGTAGCAATCAGCCCCAGCATTTT
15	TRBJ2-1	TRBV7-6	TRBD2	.	CASSFGDSGGGEQFF	TGTGCCAGCAGCTTTGGGGATAGCGGGGGGGGTGAGCAGTTCTTC
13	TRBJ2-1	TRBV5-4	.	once	CASSFGADNEQFF	TGTGCCAGCAGCTTTGGGGCCGACAATGAGCAGTTCTTC
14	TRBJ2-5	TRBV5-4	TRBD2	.	CATLVDSGGETQYF	TGTGCCACCCTAGTAGACAGCGGGGGAGAGACCCAGTACTTC
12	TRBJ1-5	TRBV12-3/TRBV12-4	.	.	CASSFELAPQHF	TGTGCCAGCAGTTTCGAGCTCGCGCCCCAGCATTTT
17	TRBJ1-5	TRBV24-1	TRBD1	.	CATSTGQGAGSNQPQHF	TGTGCCACCTCTACGGGACAGGGGGCTGGAAGCAATCAGCCCCAGCATTTT
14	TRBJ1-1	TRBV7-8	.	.	CASSLSDMNTEAFF	TGTGCCAGCAGCTTATCAGATATGAACACTGAAGCTTTCTTT
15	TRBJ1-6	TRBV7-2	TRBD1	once	CASSLQTGDNSPLHF	TGTGCCAGCAGCTTACAAACAGGGGATAATTCACCCCTCCACTTT
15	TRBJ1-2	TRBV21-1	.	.	CASSKEAGEDYGYTF	TGTGCCAGCAGCAAAGAGGCAGGGGAAGACTATGGCTACACCTTC
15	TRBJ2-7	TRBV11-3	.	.	CASSPTIAGSYEQYF	TGTGCCAGCAGCCCTACCATTGCGGGGTCCTACGAGCAGTACTTC
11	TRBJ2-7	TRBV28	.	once	CASRFQYEQYF	TGTGCCAGCAGGTTTCAGTACGAGCAGTACTTC
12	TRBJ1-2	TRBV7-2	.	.	CASSYRDYGYTF	TGTGCCAGCAGCTACAGGGACTATGGCTACACCTTC
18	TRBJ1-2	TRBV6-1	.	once	CASSDGGVGVLGGYGYTF	TGTGCCAGCAGTGATGGGGGTGTCGGGGTTTTGGGAGGTTATGGCTACACCTTC
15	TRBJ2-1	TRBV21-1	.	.	CASSNSLADYNEQFF	TGTGCCAGCAGCAATAGTCTAGCAGATTACAATGAGCAGTTCTTC
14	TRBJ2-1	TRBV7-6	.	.	CASSDSGGPHEQFF	TGTGCCAGCAGTGATTCAGGAGGGCCCCATGAGCAGTTCTTC
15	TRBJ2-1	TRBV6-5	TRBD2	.	CASSYSAGGPQEQFF	TGTGCCAGCAGTTACTCAGCGGGGGGGCCGCAAGAGCAGTTCTTC
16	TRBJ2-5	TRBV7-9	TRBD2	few	CASHYASGGFGETQYF	TGTGCCAGCCACTACGCTAGCGGGGGGTTTGGAGAGACCCAGTACTTC
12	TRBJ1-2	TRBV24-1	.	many	CATSDPGYGYTF	TGTGCCACCAGTGATCCAGGCTATGGCTACACCTTC
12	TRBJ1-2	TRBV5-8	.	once	CASSHRGDGYTF	TGTGCCAGCAGCCATCGGGGGGATGGCTACACCTTC
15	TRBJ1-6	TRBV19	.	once	CASSDNRGNNSPLHF	TGTGCCAGTAGTGATAACCGGGGAAACAATTCACCCCTCCACTTT